This T cell receptor (beta chain) was captured by sequencing in a study of T cell repertoires in cytomegalovirus infection. Study background: Indications came from public TCR beta signatures; they pointed to CMV infection and to a matching HLA type.

TCRdb used MiXCR to reprocess the reads, holding one entry per CDR3 protein. The sample lists hundreds of thousands of distinct CDR3 sequences, around a sixth occurring once. General study points: The ex vivo response was dominated by HLA-C-restricted CMV-specific TCR beta clonotypes. Pooled public TCR beta family frequency picked out CMV carriers with the relevant HLA.

This clonotype was recorded many times. The antigen remains unidentified. CDR3 length: 19 residues. V gave up 0 bases and J gave up 1 base; unmatched junction bases: 14. The V gene's germline CDR1 is LGHNA and CDR2 YNFKEQ. The receptor comes from a human donor in good health (CMV status not recorded). Some clones in this sample may be carry-over from other donors' samples. The V and J genes are TRBV4-2 and TRBJ1-1, with 7 bases matching TRBD1. Sequenced material: PBMCs. This CDR3 reads CASSQEEGGWGQPNTEAFF. The DNA of the CDR3 is TGTGCCAGCAGCCAAGAAGAAGGCGGGTGGGGACAGCCGAACACTGAAGCTTTCTTT.